The present T cell receptor (beta chain) was sequenced within a study of blood T cell repertoires in COVID-19 (dated by TCRdb to the early 2020s). The study in broad terms: Collaborator samples came from the United States, Italy and Spain and covered acute and convalescent phases of COVID-19. Sample metadata almost always included a de-identified subject ID, COVID-19 status, age in years and sex. The repertoires were released in a freely available public database intended as a resource for research on the immune response to SARS-CoV-2. The samples were drawn from two sources: the first 160 participants of the ongoing ImmuneRACE study, and fewer than 1,500 subjects contributed by 6 global collaborators. Subjects who had been exposed to COVID-19, were actively infected with it, or had recovered from it provided the deeply sampled blood TCRbeta repertoires that made up the dataset. The prospective study material was composed of cDNA or gDNA derived from T cells, B-cell-depleted T cells, or PBMCs. Where available, HLA class I and class II types were obtained from metadata supplied by the sample provider rather than from assay-based typing.

The immunoSEQ Assay, a bias-controlled multiplex PCR, was used to amplify TCRbeta CDR3 regions from genomic DNA. The paper's processing steps were these. The number of nucleated cells in each sample was estimated by amplification of reference gene primers within the assay. To quantify the absolute abundance of each unique TCRbeta CDR3 rearrangement, sequence reads were collapsed and filtered. For each sample, productive Simpson clonality was calculated as the square root of Simpson's diversity index across productive rearrangements. Here the immuneACCESS table is served through TCRdb, limited to in-frame sequences with V and J called. Missing clones are a known gap in these copies; in checked studies unresolved V genes cover under half, and the rest lacks a known reason. That table is the source of V, J and clone size, and D and trimming were worked out from the DNA. This sample has about 140,000 clones in its table, and about four fifths of those were observed once. The ten largest clones add up to 3% to 4.5% of the sample.

The collaborating institutions used their own protocols to collect whole blood in K2EDTA tubes. For TCRbeta analysis, collaborator samples were shipped as frozen whole blood, as isolated PBMCs, or as DNA extracted from either sample type. Study-wide findings and limitations: The amount of clinical and demographic metadata varied by source and participant and was provided uncurated.

A remark on this clone: Its specific antigen is unknown. No quality values exist for individual bases; no much larger clone is one base distant.

The TCR sequence derives from a woman aged 60 to 75 with acute or convalescent COVID-19. Sequenced sample: peripheral blood.

The DNA sequence is given as TGTGCCAGCAGTTTCCTAGCGGAGAACACAGATACGCAGTATTTT. It translates to CASSFLAENTDTQYF. This chain joins TRBV28 to TRBJ2-3, and 7 junction bases match TRBD2. The germline V gene specifies MDHEN as CDR1 and SYDVKM as CDR2. Spanning cysteine to phenylalanine, the CDR3 consists of 15 amino acids. Only CDR3 DNA remains: 45 bases, in frame from the first base. V is cut back by 3 bases and J by 2 bases, with 5 bases in the junction unmatched.